This TCR beta chain was documented in a study of cytomegalovirus exposure and HLA in healthy donors. Primers: 60 Vbeta forward and 13 Jbeta reverse. Sequenced by immunoSEQ multiplex PCR; TCRdb stores in-frame clones only, minus some. The sample holds approximately 89,000 clones, 76% seen once. To note about this clone: The antigen is undetermined.

Notes on the study in general: It was only CMV serostatus that was available as immune exposure information.

With 2 bases clipped from V and 3 bases from J, the junction kept 7 bases outside the gene matches. The V gene's germline CDR1 is SGHTA and CDR2 FQGNSA. This CDR3 spans 17 amino acids. The sample taken for sequencing was PBMCs. The chain links TRBV7-2 to TRBJ2-2; 9 bases match TRBD1. This TCR was recovered from a male donor in good health and CMV-seronegative. The CDR3 DNA sequence: TGTGCCAGCAGCTTATTCCCGGGACAGGGTGACACCGGGGAGCTGTTTTTT. Translated, it gives CASSLFPGQGDTGELFF.